This TCR beta chain stems from a study of T cell changes during pregnancy in multiple sclerosis. This CDR3 spans 13 amino acids. Trimming at V came to 3 bases and at J to 9 bases, leaving 4 bases not matched to a gene. The germline V gene encodes CDR1 MNHNS and CDR2 SASEGT. The method was immunoSEQ multiplex PCR; TCRdb's version includes in-frame clones alone and lacks a portion of them. The sample lists some 49,000 clones, about 90% occurring once. V is TRBV6-1 and J is TRBJ1-2; 10 nucleotides align to TRBD1. This receptor was taken from a female donor in good health, enrolled as a control in a pregnancy study. The sample was CD4+ T cells from peripheral blood mononuclear cells, taken in the second trimester of pregnancy. CDR3 DNA: TGTGCCAGCAGTGATCGGGACAGGGGCCGCTACACCTTC. Translation gives CASSDRDRGRYTF.